This T cell receptor (beta chain) stems from a study of cytomegalovirus exposure and HLA in healthy donors. The PCR used 60 Vbeta and 13 Jbeta primers. As processed by the authors: Later work found tens of millions of unique TCR beta chains, with approximately 12 million shared. TCRdb's table, derived via immunoSEQ multiplex PCR, lists solely in-frame clones and lacks some. That table supplies the V and J calls and clone size; D and trimming were determined from the DNA. The table shows some 120,000 clones, with 75% to 85% occurring only once. Notes on the study in general: A later analysis showed HLA-associated TCR beta chains outstripping equally common others in clonal expansion. Later analysis associated a missense DCLRE1C variant with TCR beta V- and J-gene trimming. In vitro checks showed that three CMV-associated chains really do target CMV antigens.

This clone was detected only once. The antigen remains unidentified. This CDR3 is 12 amino acids long. The V gene's germline CDR1 is SEHNR and CDR2 FQNEAQ (reference sequence). The clonotype was recovered from a man aged 45-65 years in good health and CMV-seronegative. V gene TRBV7-9 combines with J gene TRBJ2-7; D is undetermined. Sequenced sample: PBMCs. The CDR3 DNA reads as TGTTCCAGCAGCTTAGTAGTCGGGGAGCAGTACGTC. Translating gives CSSSLVVGEQYV.